This T cell receptor (beta chain) comes out of a study of T cell responses to AZD1222 COVID-19 vaccine. Findings of the study overall: After the peak T cell response, and only then, were repertoires sampled.

Profiling relied on immunoSEQ multiplex PCR, and the TCRdb table lists in-frame clones only, not all of them. The sample lists 95,000 to 150,000 clones, 75% to 90% occurring once. To note about this clone: Its antigen is not known.

The source was peripheral blood, collected on day 0 of AZD1222 vaccination. The TCR was taken from an adult in good health.

CDR3 loop: CASSRRGLDYGYTF. DNA of the CDR3: TGTGCCAGCAGCCGCAGGGGTTTAGACTATGGCTACACCTTC. J is TRBJ1-2 and V is TRBV7-2; D is possibly TRBD1 (6 bases). Germline V gene lookup returns CDR1 SGHTA and CDR2 FQGNSA. The CDR3 contains 14 residues. Trimming cost V 5 bases and J 3 bases, with 13 bases left between them.